The sequence of this T cell receptor beta chain was determined in a study of cytomegalovirus exposure and HLA in healthy donors. Study as a whole: The approximately 120 validation repertoires, a later analysis reported, used the same platform as the 666 first-cohort repertoires.

This clone appeared a few times. Its antigen is not known. Findings and limits, study-wide: In the 120 validation repertoires, a later analysis found that first-cohort TCR clusters tended to co-occur. TCR beta chains numbering 150 to 200 were designated cytomegalovirus-associated. A few CMV-associated chains were confirmed in vitro to be specific for CMV antigens.

With 10 bases removed from V and 4 bases from J, the gap between germline ends came to 13 bases. Germline CDR1 and CDR2: SNHLY and FYNNEI. This CDR3 has 12 amino acids. Here immunoSEQ multiplex PCR was the method, and the copy in TCRdb shows in-frame clones only, minus some. Here the sample spans some 200,000 clones, around nine tenths being singletons. The TCR sequence derives from a woman aged 18-35 years in good health and CMV-seronegative. The source material was PBMCs. The chain recombines TRBV2 with TRBJ1-2; D unclear. The CDR3, as DNA: TGTGCCACCCACCCGAGTGGCTATGGCTACACCTTC. Protein: CATHPSGYGYTF.